Listed below are T cell receptor beta chains from one sample, sequenced in a study of blood T cell repertoires in COVID-19. TCRdb keeps only in-frame clones here, not all; method: immunoSEQ multiplex PCR. Counted here are some 460,000 clones, about 89% occurring once; the ten biggest clones make up more than 4%. Sequenced: peripheral blood. These receptors were collected from a woman younger than 45 with acute or convalescent COVID-19. The CDR3 runs from the conserved cysteine through the conserved F or W. A D gene is named only where the DNA matches it firmly. Not all rows give a size; the values are once, few, many and, for expanded clones, a class.

clone size,D gene,J gene,V gene,CDR3 protein,CDR3 DNA
NA,NA,TRBJ2-3,TRBV11-2,CASSFSIGTDTQYF,TGTGCCAGCAGCTTTTCGATAGGCACAGATACGCAGTATTTT
NA,NA,TRBJ1-3,TRBV7-2,CASSLRASTGNTIYF,TGTGCCAGCAGCTTGAGGGCCAGTACTGGAAACACCATATATTTT
NA,NA,TRBJ2-7,TRBV5-8,CASSLYSGPYEQYF,TGTGCCAGCAGCTTGTATAGCGGCCCCTACGAGCAGTACTTC
NA,TRBD1,TRBJ2-7,TRBV11-2,CASSQRQGFYEQYF,TGTGCCAGCAGCCAGAGACAGGGGTTCTACGAGCAGTACTTC
NA,TRBD2,TRBJ2-2,TRBV3-1/TRBV3-2,CASSPRFPGGSTGELFF,TGTGCCAGCAGCCCAAGGTTTCCCGGGGGGTCCACCGGGGAGCTGTTTTTT
NA,NA,TRBJ2-1,TRBV2,CASSELAPSYNEQFF,TGTGCCAGCAGTGAACTAGCTCCCTCCTACAATGAGCAGTTCTTC
NA,NA,TRBJ2-3,TRBV6-1,CASSEQRPGIGTQYF,TGTGCCAGCAGTGAACAGCGGCCGGGGATAGGTACGCAGTATTTT
NA,TRBD2,TRBJ2-1,TRBV11-2,CASSSRASGVYNEQFF,TGTGCCAGCAGCTCCCGGGCTAGCGGGGTTTACAATGAGCAGTTCTTC
NA,TRBD1,TRBJ2-2,TRBV2,CASSGDSHTGELFF,TGTGCCAGCAGTGGGGACAGCCACACCGGGGAGCTGTTTTTT
NA,NA,TRBJ1-2,TRBV2,CASREASFPYGYTF,TGTGCCAGCAGGGAGGCGAGTTTTCCCTATGGCTACACCTTC
NA,TRBD2,TRBJ2-7,TRBV2,CASRVSGGGADEQYF,TGTGCCAGCAGAGTCTCGGGCGGGGGGGCGGACGAGCAGTACTTC
NA,NA,TRBJ2-7,TRBV30,CACSRAAEQYF,TGTGCCTGTTCGAGGGCGGCCGAGCAGTACTTC
NA,TRBD1,TRBJ2-7,TRBV3-1/TRBV3-2,CASSLAFGTEREQYF,TGTGCCAGCAGCCTTGCATTCGGGACAGAGCGCGAGCAGTACTTC
NA,NA,TRBJ2-3,TRBV29-1,CSVMWAGSTDTQYF,TGCAGCGTTATGTGGGCAGGGTCGACAGATACGCAGTATTTT
NA,TRBD1,TRBJ2-7,TRBV27,CASSLAAGTGYEQYF,TGTGCCAGCAGTTTAGCAGCCGGGACAGGGTACGAGCAGTACTTC
NA,TRBD1,TRBJ2-7,TRBV18,CASSSGTGTSYEQYF,TGTGCCAGCTCATCCGGGACAGGGACATCCTACGAGCAGTACTTC
NA,TRBD2,TRBJ2-7,TRBV5-1,CASSLNLRAGGEQYF,TGCGCCAGCAGCTTGAATTTGCGGGCCGGGGGGGAGCAGTACTTC
NA,NA,TRBJ1-2,TRBV3-1/TRBV3-2,CASSQGTARVYGYTF,TGTGCCAGCAGCCAAGGTACGGCCAGGGTGTATGGCTACACCTTC
NA,NA,TRBJ1-2,TRBV2,CASSDVGYGYTF,TGTGCCAGCAGTGACGTCGGGTATGGCTACACCTTC
NA,TRBD1,TRBJ2-2,TRBV3-1/TRBV3-2,CASSTPTGGVAGELFF,TGTGCCAGCAGCACCCCGACAGGGGGCGTCGCCGGGGAGCTGTTTTTT
NA,TRBD1,TRBJ1-4,TRBV2,CASRGGQPATNEKLFF,TGTGCCAGCAGGGGGGGACAGCCTGCAACTAATGAAAAACTGTTTTTT
NA,NA,TRBJ1-5,TRBV30,CAWSGGQWQPQHF,TGTGCCTGGAGTGGGGGACAATGGCAGCCCCAGCATTTT
NA,NA,TRBJ2-3,TRBV9,CASSVPSISDTQYF,TGTGCCAGCAGCGTTCCTAGCATCTCAGATACGCAGTATTTT
NA,TRBD2,TRBJ2-3,TRBV28,CASSPSGTTDTQYF,TGTGCCAGCAGTCCTAGCGGAACCACAGATACGCAGTATTTT
NA,NA,TRBJ1-3,TRBV30,CAWTISPLRDTIYF,TGTGCCTGGACCATATCCCCCCTCCGGGACACCATATATTTT
NA,TRBD1,TRBJ2-5,TRBV28,CASSLWGQGLATQYF,TGTGCCAGCAGTTTGTGGGGACAGGGTTTGGCGACCCAGTACTTC
once,NA,TRBJ2-5,TRBV6-5,CANQRASGETQYF,TGTGCCAACCAGCGGGCCTCGGGGGAGACCCAGTACTTC
NA,TRBD2,TRBJ2-1,TRBV2,CASTIAGAAYNEQFF,TGTGCCAGCACCATAGCGGGGGCCGCCTACAATGAGCAGTTCTTC
NA,NA,TRBJ1-1,TRBV6-5,CASRSGSTEAFF,TGTGCCAGCAGATCGGGGTCCACTGAAGCTTTCTTT
NA,NA,TRBJ2-5,TRBV11-2,CASSFRTDQETQYF,TGTGCCAGCAGCTTCAGGACAGACCAAGAGACCCAGTACTTC
NA,NA,TRBJ2-7,TRBV18,CASLTGTRSEQYF,TGTGCCAGCTTAACCGGGACACGGAGCGAGCAGTACTTC
few,NA,TRBJ1-2,TRBV5-1,CASSSDSHYGYTF,TGCGCCAGCAGCTCGGACAGCCACTATGGCTACACCTTC
NA,NA,TRBJ2-1,TRBV19,CASMSRNEQFF,TGTGCCAGTATGTCCCGCAATGAGCAGTTCTTC
NA,NA,TRBJ2-6,TRBV21-1,CASSKGGSGGRWAGANVLTF,TGTGCCAGCAGCAAAGGAGGCTCAGGAGGTCGCTGGGCTGGGGCCAACGTCCTGACTTTC
NA,NA,TRBJ2-5,TRBV28,CASGFRGPPKTQYF,TGTGCCAGCGGTTTCAGGGGCCCCCCTAAGACCCAGTACTTC
NA,NA,TRBJ1-5,TRBV20-1,CSASDWRGNQPQHF,TGCAGTGCTAGTGACTGGCGGGGCAATCAGCCCCAGCATTTT
NA,NA,TRBJ2-7,TRBV11-2,CASSLLVTYEQYF,TGTGCCAGCAGCTTATTGGTAACTTACGAGCAGTACTTC
NA,NA,TRBJ2-1,TRBV3-1/TRBV3-2,CASSQPLVNEQFF,TGTGCCAGCAGCCAACCTCTCGTTAATGAGCAGTTCTTC
NA,TRBD1,TRBJ2-3,TRBV15,CATSRKPGQGAADTQYF,TGTGCCACCAGCAGAAAACCGGGACAGGGGGCTGCAGATACGCAGTATTTT
NA,NA,TRBJ2-7,TRBV3-1/TRBV3-2,CASSQGYGSPYEQYF,TGTGCCAGCAGCCAAGGGTACGGTTCTCCCTACGAGCAGTACTTC
NA,TRBD2,TRBJ2-3,TRBV12-5,CASGAGTSGITDTQYF,TGTGCTAGTGGTGCCGGGACTAGCGGGATCACAGATACGCAGTATTTT
NA,TRBD2,TRBJ2-7,TRBV7-2,CASSLRHFGGSGSLSEQYF,TGTGCCAGCAGCTTAAGGCATTTCGGTGGTAGCGGGTCCCTCAGCGAGCAGTACTTC
NA,NA,TRBJ2-3,TRBV28,CASRLLGARTDTQYF,TGTGCCAGCAGATTACTAGGGGCCCGTACAGATACGCAGTATTTT
NA,NA,TRBJ1-5,TRBV2,CASSRYNSNQPQHF,TGTGCCAGCAGTAGATACAATAGCAATCAGCCCCAGCATTTT
NA,TRBD2,TRBJ2-5,TRBV3-1/TRBV3-2,CASSQVSSGGVLSQYF,TGTGCCAGCAGCCAAGTTTCTAGCGGGGGGGTGTTGTCCCAGTACTTC
NA,NA,TRBJ2-7,TRBV25-1,CASSEGSRGYF,TGTGCCAGCAGTGAAGGGTCCAGGGGGTACTTC
NA,NA,TRBJ1-1,TRBV19,CASSIVPGAEAFF,TGTGCCAGTAGTATAGTCCCAGGGGCTGAAGCTTTCTTT
NA,NA,TRBJ2-7,TRBV5-6,CASTRSVTANEQYF,TGTGCCAGCACCCGATCAGTAACAGCTAATGAGCAGTACTTC
NA,TRBD1,TRBJ2-3,TRBV6-6,CASSDRDRVPDTQYF,TGTGCCAGCAGTGACCGGGACAGGGTTCCAGATACGCAGTATTTT
NA,TRBD1,TRBJ1-6,TRBV25-1,CASNRTGNSPLHF,TGTGCCAGCAATAGGACAGGGAATTCACCCCTCCACTTT
NA,TRBD2,TRBJ2-1,TRBV5-1,CASSLEGSGGNNEQFF,TGCGCCAGCAGCTTGGAGGGTAGCGGGGGGAACAATGAGCAGTTCTTC
NA,TRBD1,TRBJ1-1,TRBV30,CASRQRTGENTEAFF,TGTGCCTCACGCCAGAGGACAGGAGAGAACACTGAAGCTTTCTTT
NA,TRBD1,TRBJ1-4,TRBV11-2,CASGTGGWGANEKLFF,TGTGCCAGCGGGACAGGAGGTTGGGGGGCTAATGAAAAACTGTTTTTT
NA,NA,TRBJ2-6,TRBV9,CASSKAGVGSGANVLTF,TGTGCCAGCAGTAAGGCAGGGGTTGGGTCTGGGGCCAACGTCCTGACTTTC